This T cell receptor beta chain was profiled in a study of cytomegalovirus exposure and HLA in healthy donors. Study-wide findings and caveats: Only CMV serostatus was available as immune exposure information. When presence/absence was analysed, sequencing depth was taken to be roughly uniform across donors. Listed as cytomegalovirus-associated were around 160 TCR beta chains. TCR beta V segments were, for the most part, productive about 90% or about 30% of the time in an earlier analysis.

Germline V gene lookup returns CDR1 MNHEY and CDR2 SMNVEV (reference sequence). The V segment lost 8 bases and the J segment 5 bases; nucleotides outside the gene matches: 7. The CDR3 has 13 amino acids. As concerns this clone: Its antigen remains unidentified.

Primers: 60 Vbeta forward and 13 Jbeta reverse. Clones were sequenced by immunoSEQ multiplex PCR, and TCRdb holds only the in-frame ones, with some missing. The sample carries roughly 240,000 clones, around 80% recorded once. This chain links TRBV27 with TRBJ1-1, with TRBD1 identical over 8 bases. The sample consisted of PBMCs. This receptor was identified in a woman aged 40 to 49 in good health and CMV-seropositive. CDR3: CASLGQGRTEAFF. CDR3 in DNA: TGTGCCAGCCTAGGACAGGGAAGGACTGAAGCTTTCTTT.